This TCR beta chain was recovered during a study of draining lymph node invasion in breast cancer (dated by TCRdb to 2018 to 2021). Describing the broader study: Histology and cytokeratin immunohistochemistry were used to diagnose nodal metastasis, and EpCAM/CD45 flow cytometry was used to confirm the diagnosis. In a separate targeted assay, bulk TCR-beta CDR3 sequencing compared sorted memory regulatory T cells and memory conventional CD4 T cells across breast cancer tissues. From every patient, the primary tumor plus matched non-invaded and tumor-invaded tumor-draining lymph nodes were collected, and both Treg and Tconv subsets were profiled. Lymph nodes from several patients were covered by the separate targeted TCR sequencing, and for three of those patients the primary tumors were sequenced as well. Paper-wide results and their limitations: Roughly 13-22% of Treg TCRs were shared with Tconvs per tissue, interpreted as suggesting peripheral Treg induction. The tumor top-100 clone tracking analysis could be carried out in only two patients. In the targeted TCR-seq data, Tregs appeared more clonally expanded than Tconvs in all tissues, and both subsets were less diverse in tumor than lymph nodes. Data could not resolve whether Treg conversion occurred in a given organ or whether converted Tregs recirculated between nodes and tumor. Some clones from the top 100 tumor clones were found in both invaded and non-invaded nodes, which suggests recirculation between the tumor and the draining nodes. TCRs shared between the Treg and Tconv subsets were regarded as suggesting, but not proving, a common clonal origin.

Note on this clonotype: Its recognized antigen is unknown. No base qualities exist here, and no much larger clone lies one base off it.

The library was produced with bulk RNA-seq. TCRdb shows the sequencer as Illumina HiSeq 2500. Turning to the authors' computational methods: In the separate targeted TCR-seq dataset, CDR3 sequences were extracted from raw reads and quantified using MiXCR version 2.1.5 with default parameters. Each TCR-beta clone in the separate targeted TCR-seq dataset was defined by the V gene, J gene and CDR3 sequence taken together. In the separate targeted TCR-seq dataset, clones with fewer than three counts were removed, then only the 90% most strongly expressed clones per sample were retained. In the separate targeted TCR-seq dataset, Treg-Tconv overlap was calculated per tissue as the number of shared clones divided by the total number of Treg clones, multiplied by 100. The public reads were reanalyzed by TCRdb: fastp trimming at Q25, MiXCR alignment, in-frame beta chains only. For every CDR3 protein sequence, its rows merge into one entry that carries the most common genes and DNA. These V and J calls originate from TCRdb's pipeline instead of the authors' own analysis. In this sample the table shows almost 3,000 distinct CDR3 sequences, about three quarters of which occur a single time. The top ten clones comprise about a tenth of the sample.

The V and J ends are trimmed by 0 bases and 0 bases, leaving 17 bases between them. From the cysteine up to the phenylalanine, the CDR3 has a length of 18 residues. The CDR3 DNA has 54 bases and is translated from base 1. For CDR1 and CDR2, the germline V gene lists MNHEY and SVGEGT. Memory conventional CD4 T cells were sorted as CD4+ CD45RA- CD25- cells. Each tumor-draining lymph node was classified as non-invaded if metastatic tumor cells were absent and as invaded if metastatic tumor cells were present. Before staining and sorting, a Miltenyi Pan T Cell isolation kit was used to pre-enrich the T cells. Immunohistochemistry for estrogen receptor, progesterone receptor, HER2 and Ki-67 was used to characterize the primary tumors. Fresh surgical tissue was processed within a few hours after surgery by cutting into small fragments. Tissue fragments were enzymatically digested with Liberase TL plus DNase for more than 15 minutes and filtered through a 40-micrometer strainer. After DAPI live/dead staining, cells were sorted on a BD FACS Aria II at roughly 98-99% purity. Sorted cells were lysed in TCL buffer, and RNA was purified using a Norgen Single Cell RNA purification kit that included DNase treatment.

This chain joins TRBV6-2 or TRBV6-3 to TRBJ1-1, with no confidently assigned D gene. What was sequenced was sorted memory CD4+ effector T cells from a lymph node. In light of the paper, this sample's cell subset or site label describes: CD45RA-negative sorted CD4+ T cells (memory Tconv or effector/memory Treg). The sequence was obtained from a female donor with luminal breast cancer. The bases read TGTGCCAGCAGTTACTCGCCAGGCCTAAACTCAATGAACACTGAAGCTTTCTTT. Translated, it reads CASSYSPGLNSMNTEAFF.